This T cell receptor beta chain came from a study of shared clonotypes between healthy human individuals. Study-wide results and limits: Non-shared clonotypes displayed generation probabilities falling below those of clonotypes present in all four donors.

The naive CD8 subset, CD45RO-negative cells positively selected for CCR7, excluded terminally differentiated effector memory CD45RA+ cells. Study donors comprised healthy, HIV-negative adults devoid of recent acute infection or vaccination. Assay execution proceeded at the deep level. The repertoire was sequenced with immunoSEQ multiplex PCR; TCRdb's copy has only in-frame clones and lacks some. The profile shows more than 2 million clones, about 95% of them singletons. This clone was counted a single time. Antigen unknown. This CDR3 has 14 amino acids. Between the trimmed V and J ends, which lost 5 bases and 5 bases, there was a span of 15 bases. The germline V gene has CDR1 MNHEY and CDR2 SVGAGI.

The chain combines TRBV6-5 with TRBJ2-5, with D perhaps assigned TRBD1 or TRBD2 (5 bases each). What was sequenced was naive CD8+ T cells sorted from blood. This TCR derives from a man younger than 30 in good health. CDR3 nucleotides: TGTGCCAGCAGTCCGGGGCTAGGGGAGGAGACCCAGTACTTC. It is translated as CASSPGLGEETQYF.